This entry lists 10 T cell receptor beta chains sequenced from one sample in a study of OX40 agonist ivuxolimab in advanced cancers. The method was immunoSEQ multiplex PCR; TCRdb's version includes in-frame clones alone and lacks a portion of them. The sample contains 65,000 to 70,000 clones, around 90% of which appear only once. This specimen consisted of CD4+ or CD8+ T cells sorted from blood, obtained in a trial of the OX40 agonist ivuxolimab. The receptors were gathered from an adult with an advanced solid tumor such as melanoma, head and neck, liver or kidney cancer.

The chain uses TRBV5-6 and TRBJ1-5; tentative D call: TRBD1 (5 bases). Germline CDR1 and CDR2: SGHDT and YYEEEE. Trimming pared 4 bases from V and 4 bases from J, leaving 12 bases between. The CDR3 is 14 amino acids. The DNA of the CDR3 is TGTGCCAGCAGCGGGCCGGGGCAAAATCAGCCCCAGCATTTT. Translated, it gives CASSGPGQNQPQHF.

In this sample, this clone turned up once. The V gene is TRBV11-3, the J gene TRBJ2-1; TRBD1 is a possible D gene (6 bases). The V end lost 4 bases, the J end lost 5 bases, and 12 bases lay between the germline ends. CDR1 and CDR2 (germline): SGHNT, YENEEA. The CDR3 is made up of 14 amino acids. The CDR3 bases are TGTGCCAGCAGCTCCGGGACAACAAACAATGAGCAGTTCTTC. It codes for CASSSGTTNNEQFF.

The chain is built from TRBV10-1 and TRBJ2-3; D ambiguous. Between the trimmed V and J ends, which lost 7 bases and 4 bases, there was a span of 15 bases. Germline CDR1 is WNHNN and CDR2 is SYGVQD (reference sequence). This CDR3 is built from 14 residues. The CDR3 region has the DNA TGCGCCAGCAAGAGTAGGAATCGCGCAGATACGCAGTATTTT. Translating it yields CASKSRNRADTQYF.

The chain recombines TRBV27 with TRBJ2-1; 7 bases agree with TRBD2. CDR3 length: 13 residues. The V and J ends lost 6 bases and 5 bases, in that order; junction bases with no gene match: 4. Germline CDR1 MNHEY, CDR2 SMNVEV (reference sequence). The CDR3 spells CASSPGGHNEQFF. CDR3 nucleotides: TGTGCCAGCAGCCCGGGGGGACACAATGAGCAGTTCTTC.

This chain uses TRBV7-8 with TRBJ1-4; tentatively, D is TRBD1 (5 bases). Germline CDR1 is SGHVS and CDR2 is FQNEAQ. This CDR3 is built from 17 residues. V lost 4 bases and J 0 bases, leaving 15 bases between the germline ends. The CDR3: CASSSFGTGPTNEKLFF. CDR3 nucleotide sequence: TGTGCCAGCAGCTCATTCGGGACGGGCCCAACTAATGAAAAACTGTTTTTT. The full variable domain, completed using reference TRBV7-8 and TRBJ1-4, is GAGVSQSPRYKVAKRGQDVALRCDPISGHVSLFWYQQALGQGPEFLTYFQNEAQLDKSGLPSDRFFAERPEGSVSTLKIQRTQQEDSAVYLCASSSFGTGPTNEKLFFGSGTQLSVL.

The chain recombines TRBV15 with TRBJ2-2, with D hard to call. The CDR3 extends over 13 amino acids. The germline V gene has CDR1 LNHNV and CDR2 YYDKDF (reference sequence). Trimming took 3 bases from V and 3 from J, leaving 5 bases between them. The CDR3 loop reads CATSRSYTGELFF. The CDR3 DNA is TGTGCCACCAGCAGGAGCTACACCGGGGAGCTGTTTTTT.

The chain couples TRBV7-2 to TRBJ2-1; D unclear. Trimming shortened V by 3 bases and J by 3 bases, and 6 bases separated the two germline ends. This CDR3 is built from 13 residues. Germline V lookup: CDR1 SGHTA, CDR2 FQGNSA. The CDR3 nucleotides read TGTGCCAGCAGCTTGATGGGCTACAATGAGCAGTTCTTC. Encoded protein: CASSLMGYNEQFF. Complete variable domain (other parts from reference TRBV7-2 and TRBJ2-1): GAGVSQSPSNKVTEKGKDVELRCDPISGHTALYWYRQSLGQGLEFLIYFQGNSAPDKSGLPSDRFSAERTGGSVSTLTIQRTQQEDSAVYLCASSLMGYNEQFFGPGTRLTVL.

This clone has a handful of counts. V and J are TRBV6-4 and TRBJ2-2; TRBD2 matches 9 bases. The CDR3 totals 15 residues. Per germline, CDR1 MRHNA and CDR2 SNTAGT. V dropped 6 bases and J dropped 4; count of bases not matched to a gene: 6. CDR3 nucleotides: TGTGCCAGCAGCCCGGGACTAGCTACCACCGGGGAGCTGTTTTTT. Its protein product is CASSPGLATTGELFF.

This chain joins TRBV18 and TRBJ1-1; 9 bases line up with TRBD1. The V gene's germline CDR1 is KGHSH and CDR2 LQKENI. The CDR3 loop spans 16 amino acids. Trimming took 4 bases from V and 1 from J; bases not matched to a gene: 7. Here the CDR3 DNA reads TGTGCCAGCTCACAACCCGGGACAGGGAGGAACACTGAAGCTTTCTTT. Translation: CASSQPGTGRNTEAFF.

The CDR3 sequence: CASSPGTGYYEQYF. The CDR3 coding sequence is TGTGCCAGCTCACCCGGGACAGGCTACTACGAGCAGTACTTC. The rearrangement links TRBV18 to TRBJ2-7; 8 positions match TRBD1. Germline V gene data show CDR1 as KGHSH and CDR2 as LQKENI. With 3 bases clipped from V and 3 bases from J, the junction kept 4 bases outside the gene matches. The CDR3 loop spans 14 amino acids.